Listed below are T cell receptor beta chains from one sample, sequenced in a study of cytomegalovirus exposure and HLA in healthy donors. Sequencing was performed with immunoSEQ multiplex PCR; in TCRdb, only in-frame clones are kept and a portion is missing. The data hold around 120,000 clones, with 88% observed a single time. The sequenced sample consisted of PBMCs. All receptors derive from a man between 18 and 35 years old in good health and CMV-seropositive. CDR3s include the opening cysteine and the closing phenylalanine or tryptophan. Fields, in order: V gene, clone size, J gene, D gene, CDR3 protein, CDR3 DNA. D genes are given only for firm matches. Size is omitted from some rows. Given values are once, few, many or a class for expanded clones.

V: TRBV4-1
size: NA
J: TRBJ2-5
D: TRBD2
CDR3: CASSQGLWAGVEGLYF
DNA: TGCGCCAGCAGCCAAGGGTTATGGGCGGGGGTAGAGGGTTTGTACTTC

V: TRBV7-2
size: NA
J: TRBJ1-2
D: NA
CDR3: CASSPREFTGGDGYTF
DNA: TGTGCCAGCAGCCCGCGGGAATTCACTGGGGGAGATGGCTACACCTTC

V: TRBV7-7
size: once
J: TRBJ2-1
D: NA
CDR3: CASSLSGGGDEQFF
DNA: TGTGCTAGCAGCCTCTCTGGAGGTGGCGATGAGCAGTTCTTC

V: TRBV6-1
size: NA
J: TRBJ2-1
D: NA
CDR3: CASSSDSSYNEQFF
DNA: TGTGCCAGCAGCTCGGACAGCTCCTACAATGAGCAGTTCTTC

V: TRBV14
size: NA
J: TRBJ1-6
D: NA
CDR3: CASSPLSGYGNSPLHF
DNA: TGTGCCAGCAGCCCACTATCAGGGTATGGTAATTCACCCCTCCACTTT

V: TRBV6-1
size: few
J: TRBJ1-2
D: NA
CDR3: CASSGQVLHYGYTF
DNA: TGTGCCAGCAGTGGACAGGTTCTTCACTATGGCTACACCTTC

V: TRBV28
size: NA
J: TRBJ1-6
D: NA
CDR3: CASSFFVSPLHF
DNA: TGTGCCAGCAGTTTTTTCGTATCACCCCTCCACTTT

V: TRBV23-1
size: few
J: TRBJ2-7
D: TRBD2
CDR3: CASSQTSGGAEQYF
DNA: TGCGCCAGCAGTCAGACTAGCGGGGGGGCCGAGCAGTACTTC

V: TRBV28
size: NA
J: TRBJ2-7
D: NA
CDR3: CASSFLDEQYF
DNA: TGTGCCAGCAGTTTTCTCGACGAGCAGTACTTC

V: TRBV15
size: NA
J: TRBJ2-6
D: NA
CDR3: CATSRVKSGANVLTF
DNA: TGTGCCACCAGCAGAGTTAAATCTGGGGCCAACGTCCTGACTTTC

V: TRBV28
size: once
J: TRBJ1-6
D: NA
CDR3: CASSLPLARRVGPNSPLHF
DNA: TGTGCCAGCAGCCTACCCCTAGCCAGACGTGTTGGCCCTAATTCACCCCTCCACTTT

V: TRBV27
size: NA
J: TRBJ2-2
D: TRBD2
CDR3: CASSKGVGGGNTGELFF
DNA: TGTGCCAGCAGTAAAGGGGTGGGCGGGGGGAACACCGGGGAGCTGTTTTTT

V: TRBV2
size: NA
J: TRBJ2-2
D: NA
CDR3: CASNGGPRQATGELFF
DNA: TGTGCCAGCAATGGGGGCCCGAGGCAGGCCACCGGGGAGCTGTTTTTT

V: TRBV5-1
size: NA
J: TRBJ1-6
D: TRBD1
CDR3: CASSPGTGISGRTYNSPLHF
DNA: TGCGCCAGCAGCCCCGGGACAGGGATTTCAGGAAGGACCTATAATTCACCCCTCCACTTT

V: TRBV27
size: NA
J: TRBJ1-3
D: NA
CDR3: CASSPGGNTIYF
DNA: TGTGCCAGCAGTCCGGGGGGAAACACCATATATTTT

V: TRBV28
size: NA
J: TRBJ1-1
D: NA
CDR3: CASLSDSREAFF
DNA: TGTGCCAGCCTATCCGACAGTCGCGAAGCTTTCTTT

V: TRBV7-9
size: NA
J: TRBJ1-6
D: NA
CDR3: CASVDMFGSPLHF
DNA: TGTGCCAGCGTGGACATGTTTGGGTCACCCCTCCACTTT

V: TRBV30
size: NA
J: TRBJ1-1
D: NA
CDR3: CAWSVGGNTEAFF
DNA: TGTGCCTGGAGTGTGGGAGGGAACACTGAAGCTTTCTTT

V: TRBV27
size: NA
J: TRBJ2-7
D: TRBD1
CDR3: CASSLGQGWHEQYF
DNA: TGTGCCAGCAGTTTGGGACAGGGGTGGCACGAGCAGTACTTC

V: TRBV28
size: once
J: TRBJ1-1
D: NA
CDR3: CASSSTDRLNTEAFF
DNA: TGTGCCAGCAGTTCAACTGACAGATTGAACACTGAAGCTTTCTTT

V: TRBV7-2
size: NA
J: TRBJ2-7
D: TRBD1
CDR3: CASSPNRGNFYPYEQYF
DNA: TGTGCCAGCAGCCCAAACAGGGGAAATTTCTACCCCTACGAGCAGTACTTC

V: TRBV7-2
size: NA
J: TRBJ1-2
D: NA
CDR3: CASSVRNYGYTF
DNA: TGTGCCAGCAGCGTCAGGAACTATGGCTACACCTTC

V: TRBV28
size: NA
J: TRBJ1-2
D: NA
CDR3: CASSVTGPGGGYTF
DNA: TGTGCCAGCTCGGTAACAGGGCCGGGGGGTGGCTACACCTTC

V: TRBV18
size: NA
J: TRBJ1-1
D: TRBD1
CDR3: CASSLAGTGNTEAFF
DNA: TGTGCCAGCTCACTAGCCGGGACAGGGAACACTGAAGCTTTCTTT

V: TRBV10-1
size: once
J: TRBJ2-3
D: TRBD2
CDR3: CASTRGGSTDTQYF
DNA: TGCGCCAGCACCCGGGGGGGAAGCACAGATACGCAGTATTTT

V: TRBV6-6
size: NA
J: TRBJ1-1
D: NA
CDR3: CASSYSGGNTEAFF
DNA: TGTGCCAGCAGTTACAGCGGGGGGAACACTGAAGCTTTCTTT

V: TRBV19
size: NA
J: TRBJ1-5
D: NA
CDR3: CASSTGSNQPQHF
DNA: TGTGCCAGTAGTACAGGCAGCAATCAGCCCCAGCATTTT

V: TRBV28
size: NA
J: TRBJ2-5
D: TRBD2
CDR3: CAYSAGGQETQYF
DNA: TGTGCCTATTCGGCGGGAGGGCAAGAGACCCAGTACTTC

V: TRBV29-1
size: NA
J: TRBJ1-2
D: NA
CDR3: CSVAASELYGYTF
DNA: TGCAGCGTTGCTGCGTCTGAGCTTTATGGCTACACCTTC

V: TRBV11-2
size: NA
J: TRBJ2-3
D: TRBD2
CDR3: CASSLGAGLGVDTQYF
DNA: TGTGCCAGCAGCTTGGGGGCGGGACTAGGGGTAGATACGCAGTATTTT

V: TRBV4-3
size: NA
J: TRBJ2-1
D: TRBD2
CDR3: CASSQDWWGPGGEQFF
DNA: TGCGCCAGCAGCCAAGATTGGTGGGGCCCGGGAGGTGAGCAGTTCTTC

V: TRBV6-7
size: NA
J: TRBJ2-2
D: TRBD1
CDR3: CASSYSGQGANTGELFF
DNA: TGTGCCAGCAGTTACTCCGGACAGGGGGCGAACACCGGGGAGCTGTTTTTT

V: TRBV5-1
size: once
J: TRBJ2-2
D: TRBD2
CDR3: CASRFSGEGGELFF
DNA: TGCGCCAGCAGGTTTTCGGGGGAGGGCGGGGAGCTGTTTTTT

V: TRBV2
size: once
J: TRBJ2-1
D: NA
CDR3: CASSDRGLPTNEQFF
DNA: TGTGCCAGCAGTGACCGTGGTCTCCCTACTAATGAGCAGTTCTTC

V: TRBV28
size: NA
J: TRBJ1-3
D: NA
CDR3: CASTGGGPRPSGNTIYF
DNA: TGTGCCAGCACCGGGGGAGGTCCCCGTCCCTCTGGAAACACCATATATTTT

V: TRBV9
size: NA
J: TRBJ1-1
D: TRBD1
CDR3: CASSARSGQGAEAFF
DNA: TGTGCCAGCAGCGCCCGTTCGGGACAGGGAGCTGAAGCTTTCTTT

V: TRBV29-1
size: NA
J: TRBJ2-7
D: TRBD1
CDR3: CSAVGTGRYEQYF
DNA: TGCAGCGCTGTCGGGACAGGGAGATACGAGCAGTACTTC

V: TRBV7-9
size: once
J: TRBJ2-3
D: NA
CDR3: CASSTWGGSTDTQYF
DNA: TGTGCCAGCAGCACGTGGGGAGGCTCAACAGATACGCAGTATTTT

V: TRBV5-6
size: NA
J: TRBJ2-7
D: NA
CDR3: CATTFGAGEQYF
DNA: NA

V: TRBV18
size: NA
J: TRBJ2-7
D: TRBD1
CDR3: CASSPGTESYEQYF
DNA: TGTGCCAGCTCACCAGGGACAGAATCCTACGAGCAGTACTTC

V: TRBV11-2
size: NA
J: TRBJ2-2
D: NA
CDR3: CASSLQGLGTGELFF
DNA: TGTGCCAGCAGCCTACAGGGCTTGGGGACCGGGGAGCTGTTTTTT

V: TRBV10-3
size: many
J: TRBJ2-7
D: NA
CDR3: CAISDSRQDSYEQYF
DNA: TGTGCCATCAGTGACTCCCGACAGGACTCCTACGAGCAGTACTTC